This TCR beta chain stems from a study of blood T cell repertoires in COVID-19. Across the study: Both acute and convalescent COVID-19 samples were obtained from the United States, Italy and Spain.

The germline V gene encodes CDR1 SGHTA and CDR2 FQGNSA. The V and J ends lost 1 base and 6 bases respectively, with 26 bases between them. The CDR3 length is 19 residues. Produced via immunoSEQ multiplex PCR; TCRdb's table is partial and in-frame only. This table holds some 130,000 clones, around 73% found once. This sequence was found in a man in his sixties who had recovered from COVID-19. This sequence joins TRBV7-2 and TRBJ2-3, with D maybe TRBD2 (6 bases). Sequenced material: peripheral blood. The chain's CDR3 is CASSLEPPGLLGGGDTQYF. In DNA form, the CDR3 reads TGTGCCAGCAGCTTAGAGCCTCCGGGGTTGCTGGGCGGAGGGGATACGCAGTATTTT.